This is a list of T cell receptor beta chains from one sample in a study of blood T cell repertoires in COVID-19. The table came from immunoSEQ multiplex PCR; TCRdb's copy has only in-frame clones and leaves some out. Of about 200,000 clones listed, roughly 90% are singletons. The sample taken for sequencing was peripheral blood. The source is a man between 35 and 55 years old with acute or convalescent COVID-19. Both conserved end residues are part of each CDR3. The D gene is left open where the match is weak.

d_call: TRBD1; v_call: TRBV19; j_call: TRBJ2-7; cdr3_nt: TGTGCCAGTAGTCTGGGACAGGGGGCTGGCGAGCAGTACTTC; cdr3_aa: CASSLGQGAGEQYF
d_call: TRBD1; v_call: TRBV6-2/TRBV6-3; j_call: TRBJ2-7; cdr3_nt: TGTGCCAGCAGTAAAACAGGGGGCATCTACGAGCAGTACTTC; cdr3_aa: CASSKTGGIYEQYF
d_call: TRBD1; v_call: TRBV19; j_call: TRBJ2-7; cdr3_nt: TGTGCCAGTAGTTTCGTGACAGGGGCACACGAGCAGTACTTC; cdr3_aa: CASSFVTGAHEQYF
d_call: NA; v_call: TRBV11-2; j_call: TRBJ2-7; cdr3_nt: TGTGCCAGCAGCCCCGGAGGGGGGGGCTACGAGCAGTACTTC; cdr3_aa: CASSPGGGGYEQYF
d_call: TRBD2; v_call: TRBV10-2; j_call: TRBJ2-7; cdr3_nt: TGCGCCAGCAGAGCGGGGGGGTACGAGCAGTACTTC; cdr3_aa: CASRAGGYEQYF
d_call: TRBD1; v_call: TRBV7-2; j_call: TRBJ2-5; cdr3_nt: TGTGCCAGCAGCTCGGGACAGCAAGAGACCCAGTACTTC; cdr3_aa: CASSSGQQETQYF
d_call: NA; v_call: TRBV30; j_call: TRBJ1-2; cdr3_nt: TGTGCCTGGAGTGCCGGTATCAACTATGGCTACACCTTC; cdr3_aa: CAWSAGINYGYTF
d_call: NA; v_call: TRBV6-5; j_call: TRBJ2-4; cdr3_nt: TGTGCCAGCACTCCCGGTATGAGAAACATTCAGTACTTC; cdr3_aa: CASTPGMRNIQYF
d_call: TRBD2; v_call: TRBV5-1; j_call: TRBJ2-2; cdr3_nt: TGCGCCAGCACCAGGACTAGCGGGGGGCACACCGGGGAGCTGTTTTTT; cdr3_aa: CASTRTSGGHTGELFF
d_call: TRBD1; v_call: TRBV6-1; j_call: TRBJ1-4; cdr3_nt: TGTGCCAGCAGTGAGACAGGGGCTAATGAAAAACTGTTTTTT; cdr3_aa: CASSETGANEKLFF